This is a list of T cell receptor beta chains from one sample in a study of blood T cell repertoires in COVID-19. The method was immunoSEQ multiplex PCR; TCRdb's version includes in-frame clones alone and lacks a portion of them. This table holds 300,000 to 350,000 clones, around nine tenths found once. What was sequenced was PBMCs or T cells enriched from blood (not recorded which). These receptors were obtained from a man under 40 who had recovered from COVID-19. The CDR3 runs from the conserved cysteine through the conserved F or W. The D gene is left open where the match is weak. Expanded clones are given a class, and other clones once, few, many or no size at all.

cdr3_aa | cdr3_nt | j_call | clone_size | v_call | d_call
CASHRDSTYEQYF | TGCGCCAGCCACCGGGACAGTACCTACGAGCAGTACTTC | TRBJ2-7 | NA | TRBV5-1 | TRBD1
CASSSPGQGMNTGELFF | TGTGCCAGCAGCTCCCCGGGACAGGGGATGAACACCGGGGAGCTGTTTTTT | TRBJ2-2 | NA | TRBV7-3 | TRBD1
CAWSTDRGLETQYF | TGTGCCTGGAGTACCGACAGGGGGCTGGAGACCCAGTACTTC | TRBJ2-5 | NA | TRBV30 | TRBD1
CASSEHLAQRETQYF | TGTGCCAGCAGTGAACACCTAGCCCAGCGGGAGACCCAGTACTTC | TRBJ2-5 | NA | TRBV2 | NA
CATSPLAGVREQYF | TGTGCCACTTCCCCCCTAGCGGGGGTAAGGGAGCAGTACTTC | TRBJ2-7 | NA | TRBV25-1 | TRBD2
CSALVPGITSTDTQYF | TGCAGCGCCCTAGTTCCGGGGATAACTAGCACAGATACGCAGTATTTT | TRBJ2-3 | NA | TRBV29-1 | NA
CASSETGTGRNGYTF | TGTGCCAGCAGTGAAACCGGGACAGGGAGGAATGGCTACACCTTC | TRBJ1-2 | NA | TRBV6-1 | TRBD1
CASSLLGQGLNEKLFF | TGTGCCAGCAGCTTACTAGGACAGGGATTAAATGAAAAACTGTTTTTT | TRBJ1-4 | NA | TRBV7-9 | TRBD1
CASSWTGEGNSPLHF | TGTGCCAGCAGCTGGACAGGGGAAGGGAATTCACCCCTCCACTTT | TRBJ1-6 | NA | TRBV5-4 | TRBD1
CASSLSSAGGDIQYF | TGCGCCAGCAGCCTCTCTTCGGCCGGAGGGGACATTCAGTACTTC | TRBJ2-4 | NA | TRBV5-1 | NA
CASSSSGLAGGGETQYF | TGTGCCAGCAGCTCCTCGGGACTAGCGGGGGGCGGCGAGACCCAGTACTTC | TRBJ2-5 | few | TRBV5-4 | TRBD2
CAISGGPPGNTIYF | TGTGCCATCAGTGGGGGCCCCCCGGGAAACACCATATATTTT | TRBJ1-3 | few | TRBV10-3 | NA
CAISESSAHQETQYF | TGTGCCATCAGTGAGTCTAGCGCCCACCAAGAGACCCAGTACTTC | TRBJ2-5 | NA | TRBV10-3 | NA
CASSLHTGQGESYTF | TGTGCCAGCAGCTTACATACGGGACAGGGTGAGAGCTACACCTTC | TRBJ1-2 | few | TRBV7-9 | TRBD1
CAISEGGATYEQYF | TGTGCCATCAGTGAAGGCGGTGCTACCTACGAGCAGTACTTC | TRBJ2-7 | NA | TRBV10-3 | NA
CASSEREGGYQPQHF | TGTGCCAGCAGCGAGCGGGAGGGAGGTTATCAGCCCCAGCATTTT | TRBJ1-5 | NA | TRBV9 | NA
CASSESGDKGYGYTF | TGCGCCAGCAGTGAGTCGGGTGACAAAGGATATGGCTACACCTTC | TRBJ1-2 | NA | TRBV10-2 | NA
CASSFVRESPSYNSPLHF | TGTGCCAGCAGTTTTGTCAGGGAAAGCCCTTCATATAATTCACCCCTCCACTTT | TRBJ1-6 | once | TRBV28 | NA
CASSPSRGFEETQYF | TGTGCCAGCAGCCCGTCACGGGGGTTTGAAGAGACCCAGTACTTC | TRBJ2-5 | NA | TRBV7-8 | NA
CASSTRDRSPNSPLHF | TGTGCCAGCAGCACCCGGGACAGATCGCCAAATTCACCCCTCCACTTT | TRBJ1-6 | NA | TRBV21-1 | NA
CASSLGGGEQYF | TGTGCCAGCAGCTTAGGAGGGGGCGAGCAGTACTTC | TRBJ2-7 | few | TRBV11-3 | NA
CAWVRDRAARGYGYTF | TGTGCCTGGGTCCGGGACAGAGCCGCCCGGGGCTATGGCTACACCTTC | TRBJ1-2 | NA | TRBV30 | TRBD1
CASSPQQGGTEAFF | TGTGCCAGCAGCCCCCAACAGGGCGGGACTGAAGCTTTCTTT | TRBJ1-1 | NA | TRBV14 | NA
CASSSGRTTSPLHF | TGTGCCAGCAGTTCCGGACGGACTACTTCACCCCTCCACTTT | TRBJ1-6 | NA | TRBV6-2/TRBV6-3 | NA
CASSWTSGGATYEQYF | TGTGCCAGCAGTTGGACTAGCGGGGGGGCCACCTACGAGCAGTACTTC | TRBJ2-7 | NA | TRBV3-1/TRBV3-2 | TRBD2
CASNNPGQGSYEQYF | TGTGCCAGTAACAATCCGGGACAGGGCTCCTACGAGCAGTACTTC | TRBJ2-7 | NA | TRBV19 | TRBD1
CASSEWSSGGNANSYEQYF | TGTGCCAGCAGTGAATGGTCTAGCGGGGGGAACGCTAATTCCTACGAGCAGTACTTC | TRBJ2-7 | NA | TRBV6-1 | TRBD2
CASTQSDRASTQYF | TGTGCCAGTACCCAATCGGACAGGGCCAGTACGCAGTATTTT | TRBJ2-3 | NA | TRBV19 | TRBD1
CASSIGPGLYEQYF | TGTGCCAGTAGTATAGGTCCAGGGCTCTACGAGCAGTACTTC | TRBJ2-7 | NA | TRBV19 | NA
CASSPGFAGELFF | TGCGCCAGCAGCCCGGGTTTCGCCGGGGAGCTGTTTTTT | TRBJ2-2 | NA | TRBV5-1 | NA
CASSLYVSGNTEAFF | TGCGCCAGCAGCTTGTATGTTTCGGGGAACACTGAAGCTTTCTTT | TRBJ1-1 | NA | TRBV5-1 | NA
CACIASRAETYEQYF | TGTGCCTGCATCGCCTCCAGGGCGGAAACCTACGAGCAGTACTTC | TRBJ2-7 | NA | TRBV28 | NA
CASSLWGQGIDSPLHF | TGTGCCAGCAGTTTATGGGGGCAGGGCATAGATTCACCCCTCCACTTT | TRBJ1-6 | once | TRBV28 | NA
CASSYGPGQAEFF | TGTGCCAGCAGTTATGGTCCGGGACAGGCAGAATTCTTC | TRBJ2-1 | NA | TRBV6-5 | TRBD1
CASSGASGVVETQYF | TGTGCCAGCAGTGGAGCTAGCGGGGTAGTAGAGACCCAGTACTTC | TRBJ2-5 | NA | TRBV2 | TRBD2
CASSLGQGATYGYTF | TGCGCCAGCAGCCTAGGACAGGGGGCGACCTATGGCTACACCTTC | TRBJ1-2 | few | TRBV5-1 | TRBD1